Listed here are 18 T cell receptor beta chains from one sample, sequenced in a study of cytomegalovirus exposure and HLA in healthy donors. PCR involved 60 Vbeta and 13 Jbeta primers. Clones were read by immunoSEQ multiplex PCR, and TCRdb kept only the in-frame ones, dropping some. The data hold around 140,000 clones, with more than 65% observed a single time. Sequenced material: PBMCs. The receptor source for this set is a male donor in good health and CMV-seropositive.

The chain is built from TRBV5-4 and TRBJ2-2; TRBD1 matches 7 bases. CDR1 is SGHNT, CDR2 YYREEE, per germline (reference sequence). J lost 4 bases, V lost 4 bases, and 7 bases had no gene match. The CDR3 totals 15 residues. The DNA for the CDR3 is TGTGCCAGCAGCCTGACAGGGACGTCCACCGGGGAGCTGTTTTTT. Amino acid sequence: CASSLTGTSTGELFF.

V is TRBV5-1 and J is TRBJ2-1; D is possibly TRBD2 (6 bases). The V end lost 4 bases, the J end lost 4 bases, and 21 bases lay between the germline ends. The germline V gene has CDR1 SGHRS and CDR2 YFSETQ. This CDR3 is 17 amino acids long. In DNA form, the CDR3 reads TGCGCCAGCAGCGTGACTAGTCCCTTACTCCATTACAATGAGCAGTTCTTC. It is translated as CASSVTSPLLHYNEQFF.

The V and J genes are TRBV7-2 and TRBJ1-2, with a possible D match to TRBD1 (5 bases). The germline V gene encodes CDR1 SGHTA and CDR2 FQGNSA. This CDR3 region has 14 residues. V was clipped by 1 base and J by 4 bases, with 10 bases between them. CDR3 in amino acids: CASSLVVQGYGYTF. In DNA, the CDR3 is TGTGCCAGCAGCTTAGTAGTCCAGGGCTATGGCTACACCTTC. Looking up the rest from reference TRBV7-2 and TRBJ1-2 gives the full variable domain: GAGVSQSPSNKVTEKGKDVELRCDPISGHTALYWYRQSLGQGLEFLIYFQGNSAPDKSGLPSDRFSAERTGGSVSTLTIQRTQQEDSAVYLCASSLVVQGYGYTFGSGTRLTVV.

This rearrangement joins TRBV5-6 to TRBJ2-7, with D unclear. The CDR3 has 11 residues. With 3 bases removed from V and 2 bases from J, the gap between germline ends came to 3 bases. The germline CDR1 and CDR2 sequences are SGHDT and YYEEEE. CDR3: CASSSAYEQYF. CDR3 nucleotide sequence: TGTGCCAGCAGCTCCGCCTACGAGCAGTACTTC.

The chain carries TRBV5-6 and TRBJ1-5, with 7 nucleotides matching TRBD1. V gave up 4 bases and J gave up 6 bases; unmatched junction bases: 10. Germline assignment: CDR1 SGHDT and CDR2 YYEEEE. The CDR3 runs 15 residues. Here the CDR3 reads CASSQIDRAAQPQHF. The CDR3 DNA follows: TGTGCCAGCAGCCAAATTGACAGGGCGGCTCAGCCCCAGCATTTT.

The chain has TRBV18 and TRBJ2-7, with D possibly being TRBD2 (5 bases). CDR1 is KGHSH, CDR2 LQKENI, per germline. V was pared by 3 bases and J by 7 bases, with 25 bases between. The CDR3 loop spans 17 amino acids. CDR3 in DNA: TGTGCCAGCTCACCTCCCCCCGGGGAGCGAATGATAGGGGAGCAGTACTTC. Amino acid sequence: CASSPPPGERMIGEQYF.

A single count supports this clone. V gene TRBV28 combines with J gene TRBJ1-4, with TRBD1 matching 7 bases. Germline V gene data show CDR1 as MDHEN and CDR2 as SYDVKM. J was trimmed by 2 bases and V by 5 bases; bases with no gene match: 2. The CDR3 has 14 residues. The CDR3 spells CASSPGGTNEKLFF. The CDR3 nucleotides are TGTGCCAGCAGTCCAGGGGGGACTAATGAAAAACTGTTTTTT.

The CDR3 loop is CASSELGGYGYTF. CDR3 nucleotides: TGTGCCAGCAGTGAATTGGGAGGCTATGGCTACACCTTC. The V gene is TRBV6-1, the J gene TRBJ1-2; D is ambiguous. CDR1 and CDR2 from the germline V gene are MNHNS and SASEGT. CDR3 length: 13 amino acids. V was trimmed by 2 bases and J by 4 bases, leaving 8 bases between them.

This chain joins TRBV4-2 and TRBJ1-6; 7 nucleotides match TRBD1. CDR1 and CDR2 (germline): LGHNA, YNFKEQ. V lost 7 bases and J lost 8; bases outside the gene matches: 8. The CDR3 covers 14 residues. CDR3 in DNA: TGTGCCAGCAACTACCAGGGGGGAGATTCACCCCTCCACTTT. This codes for CASNYQGGDSPLHF.

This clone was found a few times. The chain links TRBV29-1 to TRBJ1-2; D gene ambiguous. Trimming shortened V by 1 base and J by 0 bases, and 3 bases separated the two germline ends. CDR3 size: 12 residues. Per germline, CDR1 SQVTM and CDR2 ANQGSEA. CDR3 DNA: TGCAGCGTTGAAGTAGCTAACTATGGCTACACCTTC. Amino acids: CSVEVANYGYTF.

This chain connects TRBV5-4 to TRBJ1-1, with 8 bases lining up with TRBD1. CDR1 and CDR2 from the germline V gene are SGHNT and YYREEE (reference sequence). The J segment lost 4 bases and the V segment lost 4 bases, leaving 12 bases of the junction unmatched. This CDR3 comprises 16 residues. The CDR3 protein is CASSGPGTGLGTEAFF. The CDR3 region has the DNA TGTGCCAGCAGCGGTCCCGGGACAGGTTTGGGCACTGAAGCTTTCTTT.

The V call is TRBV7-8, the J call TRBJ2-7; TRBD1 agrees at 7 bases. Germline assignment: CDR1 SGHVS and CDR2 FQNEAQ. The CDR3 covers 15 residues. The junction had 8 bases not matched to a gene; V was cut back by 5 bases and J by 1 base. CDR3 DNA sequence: TGTGCCAGCAGCCGCCAGGGGGTAAGGTCCTACGAGCAGTACTTC. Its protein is CASSRQGVRSYEQYF.

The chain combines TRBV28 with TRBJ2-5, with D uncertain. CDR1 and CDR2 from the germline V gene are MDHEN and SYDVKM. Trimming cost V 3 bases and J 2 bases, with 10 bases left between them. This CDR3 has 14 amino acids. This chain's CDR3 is CASSLRRPQETQYF. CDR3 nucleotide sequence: TGTGCCAGCAGTTTGCGGCGTCCTCAAGAGACCCAGTACTTC.

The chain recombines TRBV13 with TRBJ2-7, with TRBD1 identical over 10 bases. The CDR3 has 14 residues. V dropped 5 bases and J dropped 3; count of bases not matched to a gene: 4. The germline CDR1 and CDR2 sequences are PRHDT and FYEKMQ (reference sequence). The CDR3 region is CASSPGTGDYEQYF. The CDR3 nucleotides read TGTGCCAGCAGCCCCGGGACAGGGGACTACGAGCAGTACTTC.

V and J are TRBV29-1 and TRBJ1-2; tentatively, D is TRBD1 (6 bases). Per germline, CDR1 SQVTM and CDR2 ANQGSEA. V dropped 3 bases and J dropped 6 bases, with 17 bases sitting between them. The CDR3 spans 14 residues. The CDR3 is CSVEGQGQIHGYTF. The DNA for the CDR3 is TGCAGCGTTGAGGGCCAGGGGCAGATTCATGGCTACACCTTC.

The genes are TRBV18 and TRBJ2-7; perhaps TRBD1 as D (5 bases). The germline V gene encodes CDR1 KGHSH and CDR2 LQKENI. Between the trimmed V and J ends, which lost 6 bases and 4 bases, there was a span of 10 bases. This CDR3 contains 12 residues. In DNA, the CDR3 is TGTGCCAGCTCTCCGGACATTTACGAGCAGTACTTC. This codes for CASSPDIYEQYF.

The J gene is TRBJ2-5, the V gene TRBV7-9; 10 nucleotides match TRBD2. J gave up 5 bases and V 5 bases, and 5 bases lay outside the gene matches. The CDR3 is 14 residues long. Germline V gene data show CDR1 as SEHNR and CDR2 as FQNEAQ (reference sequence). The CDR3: CASSRAGGSETQYF. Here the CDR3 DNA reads TGTGCCAGCAGCCGAGCGGGGGGGTCGGAGACCCAGTACTTC.

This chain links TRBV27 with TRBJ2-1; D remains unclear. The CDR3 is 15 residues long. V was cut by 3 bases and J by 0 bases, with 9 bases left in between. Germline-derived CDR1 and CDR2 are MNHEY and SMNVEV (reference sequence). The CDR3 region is CASSFDSSSYNEQFF. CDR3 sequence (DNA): TGTGCCAGCAGTTTCGACTCCTCCTCCTACAATGAGCAGTTCTTC.